This T cell receptor (beta chain) was retrieved from a study of cytomegalovirus exposure and HLA in healthy donors. Findings and caveats of the study: Reported results showed that the classifier diagnosed cytomegalovirus status with high specificity and sensitivity. Clusters of TCRs from the first cohort tended to co-occur in the approximately 120 validation repertoires (as a later analysis found). The authors listed 164 TCR beta chains as cytomegalovirus-associated. The dataset shows that most TCR sequences were rare, while some public TCRs occurred in many donors.

This clone was seen once. Its antigen is unidentified. Repertoires were generated with immunoSEQ multiplex PCR, while TCRdb's copy carries only in-frame clones and drops some. The sample has roughly 150,000 clones, 85% to 90% seen once; the top ten hold 2.5% to 4%. This CDR3 is built from 15 residues. The junction had 8 bases not matched to a gene; V was cut back by 3 bases and J by 5 bases. CDR1 is LGHNT and CDR2 is FRNRAP in the germline V gene. This sequence was found in a woman between 18 and 29 years old in good health and CMV-seropositive. The chain combines TRBV12-5 with TRBJ2-3; 7 bases are a match to TRBD2. Sequencing used PBMCs. CDR3 residues: CASGFGGRGLDTQYF. In nucleotides, the CDR3 is TGTGCTAGTGGTTTTGGCGGGAGAGGGCTAGATACGCAGTATTTT.